One T cell receptor (beta chain) is described in this entry. Profiling relied on immunoSEQ multiplex PCR, and the TCRdb table lists in-frame clones only, not all of them. Of roughly 330,000 clones in the sample, about 89% were seen once. These data originate in a study of blood T cell repertoires in COVID-19. Allocation to cohorts depended on clinical history reported by the participants. The material sequenced was PBMCs or T cells enriched from blood (not recorded which). The TCR sequence derives from a woman aged 30 to 39 who had recovered from COVID-19.

CDR3 nucleotides: TGTGCCAGCAGCCCACACGTGAATGAAAAACTGTTTTTT. Protein: CASSPHVNEKLFF. The chain links TRBV9 to TRBJ1-4; no firm D call. The CDR3 extends over 13 amino acids. The V gene's germline CDR1 is SGDLS and CDR2 YYNGEE. V was pared by 4 bases and J by 5 bases, with 9 bases between. Variable domain in full (rest from reference TRBV9 and TRBJ1-4): DSGVTQTPKHLITATGQRVTLRCSPRSGDLSVYWYQQSLDQGLQFLIQYYNGEERAKGNILERFSAQQFPDLHSELNLSSLELGDSALYFCASSPHVNEKLFFGSGTQLSVL.